Below, 27 T cell receptor beta chains from the same sample are listed, as sequenced in a study of spatial heterogeneity in lung cancer. The sample's time point: blood at routine non-recurrence follow-up after resection. One entry per CDR3 protein results from TCRdb running MiXCR on the 5' RACE reads. The sample lists fewer than 150,000 distinct CDR3 sequences, roughly a tenth occurring once. The source was PBMCs, collected at follow-up. Receptors were obtained from a female donor with early-stage non-small cell lung cancer.

This clonotype was observed many times. The chain is built from TRBV12-3 or TRBV12-4 and TRBJ2-1; tentatively, D is TRBD2 (6 bases). The CDR3 has 17 amino acids. V was shortened by 6 bases and J by 4 bases, with 22 bases between the two germline ends. The DNA of the CDR3 is TGTGCCAGCAGAACCCGAGGCGCAGCGGGCCTATACAATGAGCAGTTCTTC. This codes for CASRTRGAAGLYNEQFF.

This clonotype came up a few times. The genes are TRBV6-2 or TRBV6-3 and TRBJ2-5, with D maybe TRBD2 (6 bases). Trimming shortened V by 11 bases and J by 4 bases, and 14 bases separated the two germline ends. The CDR3 has 12 residues. Germline V gene lookup returns CDR1 MNHEY and CDR2 SVGEGT. The CDR3 DNA reads TGTGCCTCTGCGGAGGGTGGAGAGACCCAGTACTTC. It yields the protein CASAEGGETQYF.

The V gene is TRBV11-2, the J gene TRBJ2-3, with TRBD2 matching over 10 bases. Germline V gene sequence: CDR1 SGHAT, CDR2 FQNNGV. The CDR3 is 16 amino acids. V shed 1 base, J shed 5 bases, and the junction held 6 bases outside the gene matches. The DNA for the CDR3 is TGTGCCAGCAGCTTAGGGTTACTAGCGGGAAAAGATACGCAGTATTTT. It is translated as CASSLGLLAGKDTQYF. The complete variable domain, with remaining parts taken from reference TRBV11-2 and TRBJ2-3, reads EAGVAQSPRYKIIEKRQSVAFWCNPISGHATLYWYQQILGQGPKLLIQFQNNGVVDDSQLPKDRFSAERLKGVDSTLKIQPAKLEDSAVYLCASSLGLLAGKDTQYFGPGTRLTVL.

This clonotype was seen a handful of times. J is TRBJ2-2 and V is TRBV12-3 or TRBV12-4, with TRBD1 matching 7 bases. V lost 3 bases, J lost 11 bases, and 3 bases stayed unmatched. This CDR3 region has 12 residues. The CDR3 protein is CASSFDRVELFF. CDR3 in DNA: TGTGCCAGCAGTTTCGACAGGGTTGAGCTGTTTTTT.

CDR3 in amino acids: CASSPSGTGDLETQYF. The CDR3 DNA is TGTGCCAGCAGTCCGTCCGGGACAGGGGACTTGGAGACCCAGTACTTC. The chain links TRBV28 to TRBJ2-5, with TRBD1 identical over 10 bases. This CDR3 region has 16 residues. Germline CDR1 MDHEN, CDR2 SYDVKM. Trimming removed 5 bases from V and 5 bases from J; junction bases left unmatched: 11.

This clonotype showed up just a few times. V usage is TRBV3-1 and J usage is TRBJ1-4, with D tentatively TRBD1 (5 bases). Per the germline V gene, CDR1 is LGHDT and CDR2 is YNNKEL (reference sequence). This CDR3 contains 16 residues. V gave up 2 bases and J gave up 1 base, with 11 bases separating them. CDR3 region: CASSQYQGGTNEKLFF. For the CDR3, the DNA is TGTGCCAGCAGCCAATACCAGGGAGGAACTAATGAAAAACTGTTTTTT.

This chain links TRBV2 with TRBJ2-7; D is unclear. CDR3 length: 13 residues. CDR1 SNHLY and CDR2 FYNNEI come from the germline V gene. Trimming removed 4 bases from V and 6 bases from J, with 13 bases in between. The DNA of the CDR3 is TGTGCCAGCAGTGTTATCATGGACGGCGAGCAGTACGTC. Protein: CASSVIMDGEQYV.

The CDR3 loop reads CASSFGLAGGADTQYF. CDR3 sequence (DNA): TGTGCCAGCAGCTTCGGATTAGCGGGAGGGGCAGATACGCAGTATTTT. The chain uses TRBV7-2 and TRBJ2-3; 11 bases align to TRBD2. V lost 3 bases and J lost 4; bases outside the gene matches: 6. This CDR3 comprises 16 residues. Per the germline V gene, CDR1 is SGHTA and CDR2 is FQGNSA.

This clonotype was picked up a small number of times. The chain recombines TRBV6-5 with TRBJ2-1; unclear D gene. Germline CDR1 reads MNHEY; CDR2 reads SVGAGI. CDR3 length equals 11 residues. The germline V and J ends were trimmed by 7 bases and 7 bases, with 8 bases remaining between them. The CDR3 DNA reads TGTGCCAGCACCTCTCATAATGAGCAGTTCTTC. The encoded protein is CASTSHNEQFF.

This chain connects TRBV7-3 to TRBJ1-2, with 8 positions matching TRBD1. CDR1 SGHTA and CDR2 FQGTGA come from the germline V gene. V lost 1 base, J lost 0 bases, and 13 bases stayed unmatched. CDR3 length: 19 amino acids. The CDR3 DNA reads as TGTGCCAGCAGCTTAATTCCCCGGACAGGGACTCTAGCTAACTATGGCTACACCTTC. This sequence encodes CASSLIPRTGTLANYGYTF.

This clonotype was seen a handful of times. The chain has TRBV2 and TRBJ2-3; D possibly uses TRBD1 or TRBD2 (5 bases each). This CDR3 has 15 residues. The V gene's germline CDR1 is SNHLY and CDR2 FYNNEI. Trimming took off 3 bases at V and 5 bases at J, with 15 bases between the two ends. As DNA, the CDR3 is TGTGCCAGCAGTGAGCGCAGGGCGAGCGGAGATACGCAGTATTTT. Its translation is CASSERRASGDTQYF.

This clonotype was seen at least ten times. The rearrangement links TRBV5-1 to TRBJ1-6, with 9 nucleotides matching TRBD1. The CDR3 totals 16 residues. Unmatched junction bases numbered 7, after V lost 0 bases and J lost 9 bases. Germline lookup yields CDR1 SGHRS and CDR2 YFSETQ. DNA for the CDR3: TGCGCCAGCAGCTTGGCCAGTGGGACAGGGTTTTCACCCCTCCACTTT. Protein sequence: CASSLASGTGFSPLHF.

Many counts were recorded for this clonotype. Here the CDR3 DNA reads TGTGCCAGCAGTTTACAGGGGCAGCCCCAGCATTTT. Translating it yields CASSLQGQPQHF. This chain uses TRBV28 with TRBJ1-5; maybe TRBD1 (6 bases). This CDR3 region has 12 residues. Trimming removed 2 bases from V and 7 bases from J, with 6 bases in between. The germline V gene encodes CDR1 MDHEN and CDR2 SYDVKM. The variable domain in full, with the rest retrieved from reference TRBV28 and TRBJ1-5, is DVKVTQSSRYLVKRTGEKVFLECVQDMDHENMFWYRQDPGLGLRLIYFSYDVKMKEKGDIPEGYSVSREKKERFSLILESASTNQTSMYLCASSLQGQPQHFGDGTRLSIL.

The chain couples TRBV19 to TRBJ2-6, with TRBD1 as a possible D gene (5 bases). The V and J ends lost 5 bases and 4 bases respectively, with 12 bases between them. The CDR3 totals 15 residues. CDR1 is LNHDA, CDR2 SQIVND, per germline (reference sequence). The CDR3 DNA sequence: TGTGCCAGTAGTCCAGGGTATACCGGGGCCAACGTCCTGACTTTC. This codes for CASSPGYTGANVLTF.

The V gene is TRBV10-3, the J gene TRBJ2-1; unclear D gene. The V and J ends lost 0 bases and 3 bases respectively, with 6 bases between them. Looked up from germline, CDR1 is ENHRY and CDR2 is SYGVKD. The CDR3 extends over 14 amino acids. This chain's CDR3 is CAISESEDYNEQFF. Here the CDR3 DNA reads TGTGCCATCAGTGAGTCAGAGGACTACAATGAGCAGTTCTTC.

In this sample, this clonotype turned up a few times. This chain connects TRBV7-8 to TRBJ1-1, with D perhaps TRBD1 (6 bases). V was cut by 8 bases and J by 4 bases, with 14 bases left in between. Germline assignment: CDR1 SGHVS and CDR2 FQNEAQ. The CDR3 loop spans 13 amino acids. CDR3 amino acids: CASGEGVSTEAFF. CDR3 DNA sequence: TGTGCCAGCGGGGAGGGGGTCTCCACTGAAGCTTTCTTT.

V is TRBV9 and J is TRBJ1-2; the D gene is possibly TRBD1 (5 bases). Trimming removed 1 base from V and 4 bases from J, with 8 bases in between. Per the germline V gene, CDR1 is SGDLS and CDR2 is YYNGEE. This CDR3 is built from 13 residues. The DNA of the CDR3 is TGTGCCAGCAGCGTAACGACAGTCTATGGCTACACCTTC. This codes for CASSVTTVYGYTF.

This clonotype has at least ten counts. The rearrangement joins TRBV12-3 or TRBV12-4 to TRBJ1-1; 7 nucleotides line up with TRBD1. V was pared by 4 bases and J by 3 bases, with 2 bases of the junction left unmatched. The CDR3 covers 13 residues. The DNA of the CDR3 is TGTGCCAGCAGTTCACAGGGGTACACTGAAGCTTTCTTT. It encodes CASSSQGYTEAFF.

The chain is built from TRBV9 and TRBJ2-2; unclear D gene. The CDR3 loop spans 11 amino acids. Germline V gene sequence: CDR1 SGDLS, CDR2 YYNGEE. V was pared by 2 bases and J by 8 bases, with 4 bases between. The chain's CDR3 is CASSVEGELFF. CDR3 nucleotides: TGTGCCAGCAGCGTTGAAGGGGAGCTGTTTTTT.

Ten or more counts support this clonotype. The rearrangement uses TRBV12-3 or TRBV12-4 and TRBJ1-1; no clear D gene. With 5 bases removed from V and 6 bases from J, the gap between germline ends came to 10 bases. The CDR3 sequence is 12 residues long. CDR3 DNA: TGTGCCAGCAGTCTTTACGGAGCTGAAGCTTTCTTT. Translation: CASSLYGAEAFF.

This clonotype was found many times. This rearrangement joins TRBV3-1 to TRBJ2-7; D tentatively reads TRBD1 or TRBD2 (5 bases each). Germline values: CDR1 LGHDT, CDR2 YNNKEL (reference sequence). The V end lost 0 bases, the J end lost 7 bases, and 10 bases lay between the germline ends. CDR3 length: 13 residues. The CDR3 region has the DNA TGTGCCAGCAGCCAAGATATGAGGGGTGAGCAGTACGTC. It is translated as CASSQDMRGEQYV.

This clonotype was seen more than once but under ten times. V is TRBV24-1 and J is TRBJ2-3; TRBD2 is a possible D gene (5 bases). The ends were cut back, 0 bases at V and 1 base at J, with 7 bases in the middle. The germline CDR1 and CDR2 sequences are KGHDR and SFDVKD. The CDR3 totals 15 residues. For the CDR3, the DNA is TGTGCCACCAGTGATTTGGGTAGCGGCACAGATACGCAGTATTTT. Its protein product is CATSDLGSGTDTQYF.

This clonotype was observed a few times. V and J are TRBV30 and TRBJ2-3; TRBD2 matches at 8 bases. CDR1 and CDR2 from the germline V gene are GTSNPN and SVGIG (reference sequence). CDR3 length equals 15 residues. V dropped 4 bases and J dropped 4; count of bases not matched to a gene: 10. The CDR3, as DNA: TGTGCCTGGACAAGAAGCGGGAGTTTAGCAGATACGCAGTATTTT. Residues: CAWTRSGSLADTQYF.

The rearrangement links TRBV20-1 to TRBJ2-3; TRBD2 matches at 10 bases. The J segment lost 5 bases and the V segment lost 1 base, leaving 6 bases of the junction unmatched. The CDR3 sequence is 15 residues long. Per germline, CDR1 DFQATT and CDR2 SNEGSKA (reference sequence). The CDR3 spells CSARVLAGLGDTQYF. The DNA of the CDR3 is TGCAGTGCTAGAGTACTAGCGGGACTGGGAGATACGCAGTATTTT.

This clonotype has at least ten counts. The chain combines TRBV29-1 with TRBJ2-5, with no clear D. V was shortened by 4 bases and J by 5 bases, with 8 bases between the two germline ends. This CDR3 has 11 residues. CDR1 is SQVTM and CDR2 is ANQGSEA in the germline V gene. CDR3 bases: TGCAGCGTTGGGACGATGGAGACCCAGTACTTC. Its translation is CSVGTMETQYF. The entire variable domain, with the rest obtained from reference TRBV29-1 and TRBJ2-5, is as follows: SAVISQKPSRDICQRGTSLTIQCQVDSQVTMMFWYRQQPGQSLTLIATANQGSEATYESGFVIDKFPISRPNLTFSTLTVSNMSPEDSSIYLCSVGTMETQYFGPGTRLLVL.

This clonotype has only a few counts. The genes are TRBV20-1 and TRBJ1-1, with 8 bases matching TRBD1. The CDR3 runs to 19 residues. From germline, CDR1 is DFQATT and CDR2 SNEGSKA (reference sequence). The J segment lost 0 bases and the V segment lost 0 bases, leaving 15 bases of the junction unmatched. In DNA form, the CDR3 reads TGCAGTGCTAGAGATCCGGGGACAGGATTAGGAACTTTGAACACTGAAGCTTTCTTT. Protein product: CSARDPGTGLGTLNTEAFF.

This clonotype was found a few times. The rearrangement uses TRBV27 and TRBJ1-6; possible D gene TRBD1, 6 bases. Germline CDR1 MNHEY, CDR2 SMNVEV (reference sequence). Trimming took 3 bases from V and 6 from J, leaving 12 bases between them. CDR3 length: 15 residues. The chain's CDR3 is CASSFTGRSNSPLHF. Written as DNA, the CDR3 is TGTGCCAGCAGTTTCACAGGGCGTTCTAATTCACCCCTCCACTTT.